This T cell receptor (beta chain) comes out of a study of CD8 T cells in ankylosing spondylitis. Losses at the gene ends were 6 bases for V and 5 bases for J; bases not matched to a gene: 11. Germline lookup yields CDR1 DFQATT and CDR2 SNEGSKA (reference sequence). The CDR3 extends over 16 amino acids. About this clonotype: Its specificity is not known.

Study results and limitations: Disease-associated clones were reportedly significantly overrepresented in matched ankylosing spondylitis synovial fluid. Peripheral blood held disease-linked clones only at relatively low frequency, and these were CD8+. About 8 highly homologous variants formed a TCR beta motif that appeared characteristic of ankylosing spondylitis blood.

TCR beta libraries were made by quantitative 5'-RACE with molecular barcodes. From the 5' RACE reads, TCRdb called clonotypes with MiXCR, one entry per CDR3 protein. Of around 320,000 distinct CDR3 sequences listed, roughly 20% were seen once; the top ten hold 3.5%. The sample was blood, either unsorted or a sorted T cell fraction (not recorded which). The chain recombines TRBV20-1 with TRBJ2-5; 14 bases are shared with TRBD2. This receptor was obtained from a female donor with ankylosing spondylitis or in good health (not recorded which). The CDR3 nucleotides are TGCAGTGCGGAGACTAGCGGGAGGGCCGCATGGGAGACCCAGTACTTC. Its translation: CSAETSGRAAWETQYF.